This T cell receptor beta chain was documented in a study of graft-versus-host responses after intestinal transplantation. Of note for this clone: Its target is unknown.

TCRdb's table, derived via immunoSEQ multiplex PCR, lists solely in-frame clones and lacks some. This sample has several thousand clones, with 72% found just once. Study results and limitations: Peak levels of circulating GvH clones tracked with early post-transplant HvG declines. GvH clonotypes were identified within recipient marrow, with a subset emerging first in ileum or blood. Individuals carrying graft-donor T cell macrochimerism showed high graft-versus-host to host-versus-graft clonal ratios in allografts.

Germline V CDR1 and CDR2: LGHNA, YSLEER. The CDR3 is made up of 15 amino acids. V shed 3 bases and J 7 bases; nucleotides not matched to a gene: 7. Source: PBMCs, taken roughly 540 days after intestinal transplant. The receptor was derived from a human patient who received an intestinal transplant, so some T cells may come from the graft donor. The chain joins TRBV4-3 to TRBJ1-1; 11 positions match TRBD1. The chain's CDR3 is CASSHKGQGAIEAFF. CDR3 coding DNA: TGCGCCAGCAGCCACAAAGGACAGGGGGCTATTGAAGCTTTCTTT.